The rows below give T cell receptor beta chains drawn from one sample of a study of glioma-infiltrating T cells after dendritic cell vaccination. Here immunoSEQ multiplex PCR was the method, and the copy in TCRdb shows in-frame clones only, minus some. Among over 80,000 clones listed, about 81% were seen once. This material consisted of blood, taken after dendritic cell vaccination. The receptors stem from a human donor with glioblastoma. CDR3s include the opening cysteine and the closing phenylalanine or tryptophan. A D gene is named only where the DNA matches it firmly. Some rows mark clone size as missing; the rest say once, few, many or name a class of expanded clone.

size: few; V: TRBV9; J: TRBJ2-5; D: .; DNA: TGTGCCAGCAGCGCCCCATCGGGTCAAAGAGAGACCCAGTACTTC; CDR3: CASSAPSGQRETQYF
size: .; V: TRBV29-1; J: TRBJ1-2; D: .; DNA: TGCAGCGTTGAAGGGCAGGGGAATGGCTACACCTTC; CDR3: CSVEGQGNGYTF
size: .; V: TRBV6-1; J: TRBJ1-2; D: TRBD1; DNA: TGTGCCAGCAGTGAAGGAGACAGGGGGCTAGGTGGCTACACCTTC; CDR3: CASSEGDRGLGGYTF
size: .; V: TRBV30; J: TRBJ1-1; D: TRBD1; DNA: TGTGCCTGGGTCAAAACAGGGGGCACTGAAGCTTTCTTT; CDR3: CAWVKTGGTEAFF
size: .; V: TRBV6-1; J: TRBJ1-2; D: .; DNA: TGTGCCAGCAGTGAACTGGGGGCGGCAGGCTTGTATGGCTACACCTTC; CDR3: CASSELGAAGLYGYTF
size: few; V: TRBV5-1; J: TRBJ2-5; D: TRBD1; DNA: TGCGCCAGCAGCTCAGGACAGGGCCAAGAGACCCAGTACTTC; CDR3: CASSSGQGQETQYF
size: .; V: TRBV6-5; J: TRBJ2-2; D: .; DNA: TGTGCCAGTTTTAAAATTGACAGGAACACCGGGGAGCTGTTTTTT; CDR3: CASFKIDRNTGELFF
size: .; V: TRBV5-4; J: TRBJ2-1; D: TRBD2; DNA: TGTGCCAGCAGCCCCCACAGCGGGACCACGCCACGAAATGAGCAGTTCTTC; CDR3: CASSPHSGTTPRNEQFF
size: few; V: TRBV6-1; J: TRBJ1-1; D: TRBD1; DNA: TGTGCCAGCAGGCCCCGACAGGGGGCTCGGGATGAAGCTTTCTTT; CDR3: CASRPRQGARDEAFF
size: .; V: TRBV11-2; J: TRBJ1-3; D: TRBD1; DNA: TGTGCCAGCAGCAGGGGACAGGGGAACTCTGGAAACACCATATATTTT; CDR3: CASSRGQGNSGNTIYF
size: .; V: TRBV2; J: TRBJ1-1; D: TRBD1; DNA: TGTGCCAGCGGAGGGACAGGGAACACTGAAGCTTTCTTT; CDR3: CASGGTGNTEAFF
size: .; V: TRBV6-1; J: TRBJ2-3; D: .; DNA: TGTGCCAGCAGTGTACAGGCCACAGATACGCAGTATTTT; CDR3: CASSVQATDTQYF
size: few; V: TRBV11-2; J: TRBJ1-4; D: .; DNA: TGTGCCAGCAGTCAATTACAGGGTAAAAAACTGTTTTTT; CDR3: CASSQLQGKKLFF
size: .; V: TRBV30; J: TRBJ2-5; D: TRBD2; DNA: TGTGCCTGGGGTAACCCGCTAGCGGGGGGTTCGGGGACCCAGTACTTC; CDR3: CAWGNPLAGGSGTQYF
size: .; V: TRBV4-1; J: TRBJ2-7; D: TRBD1; DNA: TGCGCCAGCAGCCAAGAATTCTTTGGGACAGGGGCTCGAAGCTACGAGCAGTACTTC; CDR3: CASSQEFFGTGARSYEQYF
size: .; V: TRBV5-1; J: TRBJ2-2; D: .; DNA: TGCGCCAGCGATCCCGCAGGAGGATTCACCGGGGAGCTGTTTTTT; CDR3: CASDPAGGFTGELFF
size: .; V: TRBV6-5; J: TRBJ2-1; D: .; DNA: TGTGCCAGCAGTTACGGGAGCTCCTACAATGAGCAGTTCTTC; CDR3: CASSYGSSYNEQFF
size: .; V: TRBV27; J: TRBJ2-7; D: TRBD2; DNA: TGTGCCAGCAGTGGCCCGGCTAGCGGGCTTTACGAGCAGTACTTC; CDR3: CASSGPASGLYEQYF
size: .; V: TRBV19; J: TRBJ2-7; D: .; DNA: TGTGCCAGTAGTACCAGGACAGGGCGGGGGTACGAGCAGTACTTC; CDR3: CASSTRTGRGYEQYF
size: .; V: TRBV27; J: TRBJ2-3; D: .; DNA: TGTGCCAGCAGTTTATCACAGGGAACCAACACAGATACGCAGTATTTT; CDR3: CASSLSQGTNTDTQYF
size: .; V: TRBV6-5; J: TRBJ1-4; D: TRBD1; DNA: TGTGCCAGCGGGGACAGACTTAATGAAAAACTGTTTTTT; CDR3: CASGDRLNEKLFF
size: .; V: TRBV5-4; J: TRBJ2-3; D: .; DNA: TGTGCCAGCAGCCTTGGACACTTCACAGATACGCAGTATTTT; CDR3: CASSLGHFTDTQYF
size: .; V: TRBV5-1; J: TRBJ2-1; D: .; DNA: TGCGCCAGCAGCCCAACTACCTACTCCTACAATGAGCAGTTCTTC; CDR3: CASSPTTYSYNEQFF
size: .; V: TRBV28; J: TRBJ2-1; D: TRBD2; DNA: TGTGCCAGCAGGCCGACTAGCGGGAGGCCCCTCTTCCAAGAGCAGTTCTTC; CDR3: CASRPTSGRPLFQEQFF
size: .; V: TRBV5-6; J: TRBJ2-3; D: TRBD1; DNA: TGTGCCAGCAGCCCGACAGGGGGCAGGCAGTATTTT; CDR3: CASSPTGGRQYF
size: .; V: TRBV7-2; J: TRBJ2-6; D: TRBD2; DNA: TGTGCCAGCAGCTTAGGGGGGGGTCCGGCCAACGTCCTGACTTTC; CDR3: CASSLGGGPANVLTF
size: .; V: TRBV6-1; J: TRBJ1-4; D: TRBD1; DNA: TGTGCCAGCAGCGACAGGGGGCTATTTGAAAAACTGTTTTTT; CDR3: CASSDRGLFEKLFF
size: .; V: TRBV4-2; J: TRBJ2-1; D: TRBD2; DNA: TGTGCCAGCAGCCAAGTTGGAGGACTAGCGAACAATGAGCAGTTCTTC; CDR3: CASSQVGGLANNEQFF
size: .; V: TRBV5-1; J: TRBJ2-3; D: TRBD1; DNA: TGCGCCAGCGGGATCCAGGGGGCCGCACTTACAGATACGCAGTATTTT; CDR3: CASGIQGAALTDTQYF
size: .; V: TRBV5-1; J: TRBJ2-5; D: .; DNA: TGCGCCAGCAGCTTGGAAGGGGGCCAAGAGACCCAGTACTTC; CDR3: CASSLEGGQETQYF
size: .; V: TRBV6-5; J: TRBJ1-2; D: .; DNA: TGTGCCAGCAGAGCACCCGCCCCTGGGGGCGGGGGCTACACCTTC; CDR3: CASRAPAPGGGGYTF
size: .; V: TRBV5-1; J: TRBJ1-4; D: TRBD1; DNA: TGCGCCAGCAGCTTGTCAGGGGGCGGTGAAAAACTGTTTTTT; CDR3: CASSLSGGGEKLFF
size: .; V: TRBV19; J: TRBJ1-5; D: TRBD1; DNA: TGTGCCAGTAGTATAGGAAGGCAGGGGGCGACTCAGCCCCAGCATTTT; CDR3: CASSIGRQGATQPQHF
size: .; V: TRBV5-1; J: TRBJ1-1; D: TRBD1; DNA: TGCGCCAGCAGCTCGGGACAGTTGAACACTGAAGCTTTCTTT; CDR3: CASSSGQLNTEAFF
size: few; V: TRBV5-1; J: TRBJ2-5; D: TRBD2; DNA: TGCGCCAGCAGCTTGGCCGAGACTAGCGGAGAGACCCAGTACTTC; CDR3: CASSLAETSGETQYF
size: .; V: TRBV15; J: TRBJ1-4; D: .; DNA: TGTGCCACCAGCTTCCAGACAGTCCGAAATGAAAAACTGTTTTTT; CDR3: CATSFQTVRNEKLFF
size: .; V: TRBV6-6; J: TRBJ2-2; D: .; DNA: TGTGCCAGCAGTTACGGGCACGGGGAGCTGTTTTTT; CDR3: CASSYGHGELFF
size: .; V: TRBV5-6; J: TRBJ2-7; D: .; DNA: TGTGCCAGCAGCTTGGGAGAGGGGGGGTACGAGCAGTACTTC; CDR3: CASSLGEGGYEQYF
size: .; V: TRBV5-6; J: TRBJ2-2; D: TRBD2; DNA: TGTGCCAGCAGCTTGACGGCGGGGGGGCCGAGGGAGCTGTTTTTT; CDR3: CASSLTAGGPRELFF
size: .; V: TRBV5-4; J: TRBJ1-4; D: TRBD1; DNA: TGTGCCAGCAGCTTGGTTCCGGGACAGGGCGGTGAAAAACTGTTTTTT; CDR3: CASSLVPGQGGEKLFF
size: .; V: TRBV6-6; J: TRBJ1-1; D: .; DNA: TGTGCCAGCAGTTTCAGGGAGGACACTGAAGCTTTCTTT; CDR3: CASSFREDTEAFF
size: few; V: TRBV2; J: TRBJ1-1; D: .; DNA: TGTGCCAGCAGCGCATCACTAATCGGTGACACTGAAGCTTTCTTT; CDR3: CASSASLIGDTEAFF
size: .; V: TRBV11-3; J: TRBJ2-3; D: TRBD1; DNA: TGTGCCAGCAGCTTCGACAGGGGACCTACAGATACGCAGTATTTT; CDR3: CASSFDRGPTDTQYF
size: .; V: TRBV2; J: TRBJ1-2; D: TRBD1; DNA: TGTGCCAGCAGTGGGGACAGCATGTTCTATGGCTACACCTTC; CDR3: CASSGDSMFYGYTF
size: few; V: TRBV19; J: TRBJ2-7; D: TRBD2; DNA: TGTGCCAGTACCATTAAAGGCTTCGGAGCGGGGGTCTACGAGCAGTACTTC; CDR3: CASTIKGFGAGVYEQYF
size: .; V: TRBV10-3; J: TRBJ2-1; D: TRBD2; DNA: TGTGCCACCCTGAAGGCGGGAGTATCCTACAATGAGCAGTTCTTC; CDR3: CATLKAGVSYNEQFF
size: .; V: TRBV20-1; J: TRBJ2-7; D: .; DNA: TGCAGTGCTAGTCTCGGGTACGAGCAGTACTTC; CDR3: CSASLGYEQYF
size: .; V: TRBV7-9; J: TRBJ1-5; D: TRBD1; DNA: TGTGCCAGCAGCTTTACACAGGGGGCAGAGCAGCCCCAGCATTTT; CDR3: CASSFTQGAEQPQHF
size: .; V: TRBV6-5; J: TRBJ1-4; D: .; DNA: TGTGCCAGCAGAGTTACAGGGACAACTAATGAAAAACTGTTTTTT; CDR3: CASRVTGTTNEKLFF
size: .; V: TRBV5-1; J: TRBJ2-2; D: .; DNA: TGCGCCAGCAGCTTGGGCGGGGAGAACACCGGGGAGCTGTTTTTT; CDR3: CASSLGGENTGELFF